This T cell receptor (beta chain) was captured in a study of blood T cell repertoires in COVID-19. About the research overall: Material from acute and convalescent COVID-19 was sourced from the United States, Italy and Spain. From T cells, B-cell-depleted T cells, or PBMCs came the material, which was cDNA or gDNA.

The germline CDR1 and CDR2 sequences are SGDLS and YYNGEE. J was trimmed by 1 base and V by 3 bases; bases with no gene match: 10. The CDR3 totals 18 residues. Authors' processing steps: Estimation of nucleated cell counts was performed using reference gene primer amplification. The assay was immunoSEQ multiplex PCR, and TCRdb's table has in-frame clones only and misses some. V and J calls and clone size are as listed in that table; D and trimming were resolved from the DNA. The sample carries some 340,000 clones, about 85% recorded once. This receptor was taken from a woman aged 18-35 years with acute or convalescent COVID-19. Sequences were obtained from peripheral blood. This chain joins TRBV9 and TRBJ2-6; 7 bases are a match to TRBD1. The CDR3 nucleotides read TGTGCCAGCAGCGACCACCGGGACAGTTATTCTGGGGCCAACGTCCTGACTTTC. This codes for CASSDHRDSYSGANVLTF.